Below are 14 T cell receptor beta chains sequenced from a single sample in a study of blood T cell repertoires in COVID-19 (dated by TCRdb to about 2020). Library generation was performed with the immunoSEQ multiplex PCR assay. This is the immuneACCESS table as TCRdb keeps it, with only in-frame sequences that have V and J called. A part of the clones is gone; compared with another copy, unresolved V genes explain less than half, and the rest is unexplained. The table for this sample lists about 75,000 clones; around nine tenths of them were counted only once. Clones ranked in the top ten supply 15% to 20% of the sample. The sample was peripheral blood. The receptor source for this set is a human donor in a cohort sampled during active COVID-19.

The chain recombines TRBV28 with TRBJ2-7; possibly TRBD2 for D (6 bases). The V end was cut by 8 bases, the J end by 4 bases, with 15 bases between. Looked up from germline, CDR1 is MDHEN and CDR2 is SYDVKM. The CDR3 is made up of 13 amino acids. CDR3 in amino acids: CASGTSKNYEQYF. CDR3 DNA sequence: TGTGCCAGCGGGACTTCGAAAAATTACGAGCAGTACTTC.

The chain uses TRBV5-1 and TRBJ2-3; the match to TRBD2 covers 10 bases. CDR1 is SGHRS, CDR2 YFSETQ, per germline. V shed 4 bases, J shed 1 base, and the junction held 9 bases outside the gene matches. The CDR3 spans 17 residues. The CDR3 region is CASSPPTGTSGTDTQYF. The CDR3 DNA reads TGCGCCAGCAGCCCGCCAACCGGGACTAGCGGCACAGATACGCAGTATTTT. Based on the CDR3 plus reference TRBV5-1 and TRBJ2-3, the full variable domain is KAGVTQTPRYLIKTRGQQVTLSCSPISGHRSVSWYQQTPGQGLQFLFEYFSETQRNKGNFPGRFSGRQFSNSRSEMNVSTLELGDSALYLCASSPPTGTSGTDTQYFGPGTRLTVL.

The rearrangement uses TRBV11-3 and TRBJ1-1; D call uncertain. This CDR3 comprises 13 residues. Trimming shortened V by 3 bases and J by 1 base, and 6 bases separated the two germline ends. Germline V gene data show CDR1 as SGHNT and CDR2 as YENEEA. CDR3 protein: CASSLGRNTEAFF. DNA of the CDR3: TGTGCCAGCAGCTTGGGGAGGAACACTGAAGCTTTCTTT.

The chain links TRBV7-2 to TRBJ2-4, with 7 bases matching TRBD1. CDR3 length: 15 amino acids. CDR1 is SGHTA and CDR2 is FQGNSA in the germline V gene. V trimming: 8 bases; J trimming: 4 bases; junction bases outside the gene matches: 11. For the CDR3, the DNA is TGTGCCAGCGGACAAGACAGGGCGGTAAAAAACATTCAGTACTTC. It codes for CASGQDRAVKNIQYF.

CDR3 protein: CASGGGGNQPQHF. In nucleotides, the CDR3 is TGTGCCAGCGGGGGAGGTGGTAATCAGCCCCAGCATTTT. This sequence joins TRBV2 and TRBJ1-5, with D maybe TRBD1 (5 bases). The CDR3 length is 13 residues. The V end was cut by 8 bases, the J end by 4 bases, with 12 bases between. Germline loops: CDR1 SNHLY, CDR2 FYNNEI. The variable domain in full, completed from reference TRBV2 and TRBJ1-5, reads EPEVTQTPSHQVTQMGQEVILRCVPISNHLYFYWYRQILGQKVEFLVSFYNNEISEKSEIFDDQFSVERPDGSNFTLKIRSTKLEDSAMYFCASGGGGNQPQHFGDGTRLSIL.

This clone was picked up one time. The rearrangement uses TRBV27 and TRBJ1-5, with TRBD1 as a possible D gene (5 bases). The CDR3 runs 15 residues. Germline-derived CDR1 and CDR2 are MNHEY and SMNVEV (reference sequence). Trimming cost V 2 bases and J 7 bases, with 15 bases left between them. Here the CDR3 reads CASSLSEGAGQPQHF. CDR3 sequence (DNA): TGTGCCAGCAGTTTAAGTGAAGGGGCGGGGCAGCCCCAGCATTTT.

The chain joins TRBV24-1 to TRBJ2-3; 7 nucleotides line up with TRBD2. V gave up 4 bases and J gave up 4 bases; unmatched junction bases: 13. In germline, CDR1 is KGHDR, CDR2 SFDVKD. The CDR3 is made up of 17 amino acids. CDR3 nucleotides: TGTGCCACCAGTGACAACGCGGCGGGGAGGGCTGCAGATACGCAGTATTTT. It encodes CATSDNAAGRAADTQYF.

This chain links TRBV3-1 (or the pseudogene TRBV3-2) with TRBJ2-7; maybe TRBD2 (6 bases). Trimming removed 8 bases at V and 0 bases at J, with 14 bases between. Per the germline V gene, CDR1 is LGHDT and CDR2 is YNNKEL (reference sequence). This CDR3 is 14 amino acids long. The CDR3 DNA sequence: TGTGCCAGCCGGGGGTATACCAGCTCCTACGAGCAGTACTTC. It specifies CASRGYTSSYEQYF.

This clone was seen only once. CDR3 region: CASSPDRGLYGYTF. The CDR3 DNA reads as TGTGCCAGCAGCCCCGACAGGGGTCTCTATGGCTACACCTTC. The chain is built from TRBV5-6 and TRBJ1-2, with 8 bases identical to TRBD1. The CDR3 has 14 residues. In germline, CDR1 is SGHDT, CDR2 YYEEEE. Trimming cost V 4 bases and J 4 bases; bases outside gene matches: 6. The variable domain in full, completed from reference TRBV5-6 and TRBJ1-2, reads DAGVTQSPTHLIKTRGQQVTLRCSPKSGHDTVSWYQQALGQGPQFIFQYYEEEERQRGNFPDRFSGHQFPNYSSELNVNALLLGDSALYLCASSPDRGLYGYTFGSGTRLTVV.

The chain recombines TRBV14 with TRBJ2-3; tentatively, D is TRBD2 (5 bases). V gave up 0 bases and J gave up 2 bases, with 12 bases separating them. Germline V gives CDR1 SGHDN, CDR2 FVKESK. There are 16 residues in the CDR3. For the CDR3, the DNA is TGTGCCAGCAGCCAAGAAGGTCCAGCGGACACAGATACGCAGTATTTT. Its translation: CASSQEGPADTDTQYF.

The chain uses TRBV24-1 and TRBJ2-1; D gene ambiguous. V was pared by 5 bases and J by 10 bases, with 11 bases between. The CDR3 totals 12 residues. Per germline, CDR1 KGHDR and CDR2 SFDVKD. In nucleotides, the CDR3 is TGTGCCACCAGTGGTCCGGTGAGGGAGCAGTTCTTC. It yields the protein CATSGPVREQFF.

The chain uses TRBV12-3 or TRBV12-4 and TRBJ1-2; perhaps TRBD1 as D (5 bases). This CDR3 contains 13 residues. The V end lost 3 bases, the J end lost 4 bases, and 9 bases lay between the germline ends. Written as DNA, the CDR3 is TGTGCCAGCAGTTTGCAGGGTACCTATGGCTACACCTTC. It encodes CASSLQGTYGYTF.

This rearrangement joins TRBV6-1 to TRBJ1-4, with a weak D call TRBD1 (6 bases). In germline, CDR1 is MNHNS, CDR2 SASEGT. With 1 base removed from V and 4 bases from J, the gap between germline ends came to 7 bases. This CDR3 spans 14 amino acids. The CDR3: CASSEGGLNEKLFF. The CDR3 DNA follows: TGTGCCAGCAGTGAAGGGGGGCTTAATGAAAAACTGTTTTTT.

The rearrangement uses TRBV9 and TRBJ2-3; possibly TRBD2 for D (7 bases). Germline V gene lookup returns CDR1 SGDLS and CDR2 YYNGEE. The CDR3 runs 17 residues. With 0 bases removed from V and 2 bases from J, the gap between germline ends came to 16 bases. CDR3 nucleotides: TGTGCCAGCAGCGTAGTGGGGGGGCGGGGGCCCACAGATACGCAGTATTTT. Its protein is CASSVVGGRGPTDTQYF.